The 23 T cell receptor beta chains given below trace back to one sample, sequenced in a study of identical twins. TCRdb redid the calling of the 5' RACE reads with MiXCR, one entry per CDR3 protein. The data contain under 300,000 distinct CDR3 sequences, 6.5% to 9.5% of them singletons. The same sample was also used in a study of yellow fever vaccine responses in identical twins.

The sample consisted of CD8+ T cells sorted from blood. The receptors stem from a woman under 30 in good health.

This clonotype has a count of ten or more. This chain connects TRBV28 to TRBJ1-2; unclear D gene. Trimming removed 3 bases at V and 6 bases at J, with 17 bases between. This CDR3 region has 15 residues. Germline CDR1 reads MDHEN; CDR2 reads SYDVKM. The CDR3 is CASSFMGPPVDGYTF. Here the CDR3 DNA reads TGTGCCAGCAGTTTTATGGGTCCCCCGGTGGATGGCTACACCTTC.

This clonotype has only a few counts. The CDR3: CASSLPGTGYNEQFF. The CDR3 region has the DNA TGTGCCAGCAGCTTACCCGGGACAGGATACAATGAGCAGTTCTTC. This chain connects TRBV7-2 to TRBJ2-1; 8 nucleotides match TRBD1. Germline CDR1 reads SGHTA; CDR2 reads FQGNSA. This CDR3 spans 15 amino acids. J was trimmed by 4 bases and V by 2 bases; bases with no gene match: 4. Full variable domain (missing parts from reference TRBV7-2 and TRBJ2-1): GAGVSQSPSNKVTEKGKDVELRCDPISGHTALYWYRQSLGQGLEFLIYFQGNSAPDKSGLPSDRFSAERTGGSVSTLTIQRTQQEDSAVYLCASSLPGTGYNEQFFGPGTRLTVL.

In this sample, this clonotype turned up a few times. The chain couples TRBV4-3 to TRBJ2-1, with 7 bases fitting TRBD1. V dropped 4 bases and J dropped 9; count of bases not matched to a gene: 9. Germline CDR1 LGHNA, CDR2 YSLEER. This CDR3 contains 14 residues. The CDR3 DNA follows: TGCGCCAGCAGCCCGGGACAGAGCAGGGTTGAGCAGTTCTTC. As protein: CASSPGQSRVEQFF.

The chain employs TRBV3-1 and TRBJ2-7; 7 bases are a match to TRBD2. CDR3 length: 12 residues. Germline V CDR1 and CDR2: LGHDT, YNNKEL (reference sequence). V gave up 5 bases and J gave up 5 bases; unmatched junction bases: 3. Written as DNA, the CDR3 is TGTGCCAGCAGCACCCTAGCGGACGAGCAGTACTTC. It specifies CASSTLADEQYF.

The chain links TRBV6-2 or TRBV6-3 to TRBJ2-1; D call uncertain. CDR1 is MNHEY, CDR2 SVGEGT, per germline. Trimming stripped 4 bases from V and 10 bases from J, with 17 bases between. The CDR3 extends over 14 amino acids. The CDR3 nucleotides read TGTGCCAGCAGTTGGCCACCGGGCCTTCCCGAGCAGTTCTTC. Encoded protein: CASSWPPGLPEQFF.

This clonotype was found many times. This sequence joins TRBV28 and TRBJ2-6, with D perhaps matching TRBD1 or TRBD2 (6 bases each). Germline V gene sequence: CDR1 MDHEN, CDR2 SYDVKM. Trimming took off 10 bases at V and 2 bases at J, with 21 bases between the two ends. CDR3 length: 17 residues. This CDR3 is CATWGAGKPPGANVLTF. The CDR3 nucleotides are TGTGCCACCTGGGGGGCAGGGAAGCCTCCTGGGGCCAACGTCCTGACTTTC.

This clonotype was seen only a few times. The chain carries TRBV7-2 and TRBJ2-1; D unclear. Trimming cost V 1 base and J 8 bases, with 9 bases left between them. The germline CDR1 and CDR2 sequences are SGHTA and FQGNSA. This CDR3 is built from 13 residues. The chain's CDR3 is CASSLGYEYEQFF. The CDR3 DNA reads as TGTGCCAGCAGCTTAGGGTACGAGTATGAGCAGTTCTTC. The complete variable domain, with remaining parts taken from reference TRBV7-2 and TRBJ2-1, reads GAGVSQSPSNKVTEKGKDVELRCDPISGHTALYWYRQSLGQGLEFLIYFQGNSAPDKSGLPSDRFSAERTGGSVSTLTIQRTQQEDSAVYLCASSLGYEYEQFFGPGTRLTVL.

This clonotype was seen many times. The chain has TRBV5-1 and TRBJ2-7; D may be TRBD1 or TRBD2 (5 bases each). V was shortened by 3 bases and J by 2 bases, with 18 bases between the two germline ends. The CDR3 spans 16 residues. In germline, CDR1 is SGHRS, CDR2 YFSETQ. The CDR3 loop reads CASSSSGADYAYEQYF. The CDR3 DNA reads TGCGCCAGCAGCTCTTCCGGGGCGGATTATGCCTACGAGCAGTACTTC.

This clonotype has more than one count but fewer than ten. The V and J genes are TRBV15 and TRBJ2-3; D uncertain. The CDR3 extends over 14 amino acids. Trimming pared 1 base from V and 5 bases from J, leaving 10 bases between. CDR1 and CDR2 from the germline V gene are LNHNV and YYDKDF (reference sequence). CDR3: CATSRVQSGDTQYF. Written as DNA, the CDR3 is TGTGCCACCAGCAGAGTACAGTCTGGAGATACGCAGTATTTT.

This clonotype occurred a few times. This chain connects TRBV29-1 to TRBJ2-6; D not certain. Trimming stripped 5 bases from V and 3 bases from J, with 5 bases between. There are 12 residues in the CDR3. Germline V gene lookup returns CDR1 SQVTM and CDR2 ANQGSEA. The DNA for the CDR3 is TGCAGCGTTTTAAGTGGGGCCAACGTCCTGACTTTC. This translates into CSVLSGANVLTF.

The CDR3 nucleotides are TGTGCCAGCAGTGAAAAAGGCGTAACGCATCAGCCCCAGCATTTT. Translating it yields CASSEKGVTHQPQHF. The genes are TRBV2 and TRBJ1-5, with D unresolved. This CDR3 has 15 residues. The germline V gene has CDR1 SNHLY and CDR2 FYNNEI. The V and J ends lost 2 bases and 5 bases respectively, with 13 bases between them.

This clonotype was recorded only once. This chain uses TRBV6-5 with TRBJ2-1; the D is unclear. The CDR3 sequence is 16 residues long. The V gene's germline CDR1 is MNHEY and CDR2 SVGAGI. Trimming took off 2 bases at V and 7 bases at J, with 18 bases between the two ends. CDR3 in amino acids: CASSYAGFPYGNEQFF. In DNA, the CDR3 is TGTGCCAGCAGTTACGCTGGCTTCCCTTACGGTAATGAGCAGTTCTTC.

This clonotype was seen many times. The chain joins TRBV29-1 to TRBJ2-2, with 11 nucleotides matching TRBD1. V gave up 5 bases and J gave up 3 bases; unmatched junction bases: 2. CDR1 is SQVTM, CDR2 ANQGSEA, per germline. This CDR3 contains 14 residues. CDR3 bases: TGCAGCGTTCAGGGACAGGGGGACACCGGGGAGCTGTTTTTT. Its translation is CSVQGQGDTGELFF.

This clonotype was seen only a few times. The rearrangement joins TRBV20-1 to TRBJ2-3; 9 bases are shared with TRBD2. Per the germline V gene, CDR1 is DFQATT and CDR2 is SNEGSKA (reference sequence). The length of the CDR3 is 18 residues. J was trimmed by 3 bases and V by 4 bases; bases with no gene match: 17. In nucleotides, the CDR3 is TGCAGTGCTACCGACCTCCTTCTAGGACTAGCGAATACAGATACGCAGTATTTT. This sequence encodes CSATDLLLGLANTDTQYF.

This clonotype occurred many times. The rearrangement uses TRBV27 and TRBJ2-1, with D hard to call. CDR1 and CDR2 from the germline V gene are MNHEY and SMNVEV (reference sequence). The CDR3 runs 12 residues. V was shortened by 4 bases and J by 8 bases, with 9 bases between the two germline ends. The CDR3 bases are TGTGCCAGCAGTTCCCCCCTCGATGAGCAGTTCTTC. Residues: CASSSPLDEQFF.

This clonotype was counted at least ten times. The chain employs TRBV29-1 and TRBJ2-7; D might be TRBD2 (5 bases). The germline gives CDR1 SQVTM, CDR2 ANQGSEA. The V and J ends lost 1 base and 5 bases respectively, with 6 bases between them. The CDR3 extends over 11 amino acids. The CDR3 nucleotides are TGCAGCGTTGAAGTCGGGGACGAGCAGTACTTC. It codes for CSVEVGDEQYF.

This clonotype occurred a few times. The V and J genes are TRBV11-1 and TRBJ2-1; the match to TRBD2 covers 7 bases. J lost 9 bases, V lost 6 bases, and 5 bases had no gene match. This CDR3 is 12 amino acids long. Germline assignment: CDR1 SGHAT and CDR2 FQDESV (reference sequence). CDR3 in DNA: TGTGCCAGCAGGGGGGGGGACCTTGAGCAGTTCTTC. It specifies CASRGGDLEQFF.

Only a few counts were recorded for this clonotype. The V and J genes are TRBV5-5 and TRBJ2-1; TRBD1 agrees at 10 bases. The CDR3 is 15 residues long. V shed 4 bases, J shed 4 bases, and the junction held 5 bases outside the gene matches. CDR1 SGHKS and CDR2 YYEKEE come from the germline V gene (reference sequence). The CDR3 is CASSTRDRGYNEQFF. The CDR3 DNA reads TGTGCCAGCAGCACCCGGGACAGGGGTTACAATGAGCAGTTCTTC.

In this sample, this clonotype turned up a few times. The CDR3 region is CASSSRDGPEAFF. CDR3 coding DNA: TGTGCCAGCAGCTCGCGGGACGGCCCTGAAGCTTTCTTT. This chain links TRBV7-8 with TRBJ1-1; a possible D gene is TRBD1 (5 bases). In germline, CDR1 is SGHVS, CDR2 FQNEAQ. Trimming left V 4 bases short and J 6 bases short, with 12 bases between. There are 13 residues in the CDR3.

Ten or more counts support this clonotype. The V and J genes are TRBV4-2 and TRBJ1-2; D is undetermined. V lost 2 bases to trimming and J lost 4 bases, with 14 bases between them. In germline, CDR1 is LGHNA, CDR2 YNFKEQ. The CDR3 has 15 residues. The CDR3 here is CASSQLSQSSYGYTF. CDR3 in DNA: TGTGCCAGCAGCCAATTGAGCCAGTCTAGCTATGGCTACACCTTC.

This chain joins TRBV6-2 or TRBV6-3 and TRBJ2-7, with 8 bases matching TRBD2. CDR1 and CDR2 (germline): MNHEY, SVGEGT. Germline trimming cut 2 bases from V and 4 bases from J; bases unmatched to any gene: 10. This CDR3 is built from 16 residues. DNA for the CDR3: TGTGCCAGCAGTTACCCAATGTCCAGCGGGAGTTACGAGCAGTACTTC. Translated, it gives CASSYPMSSGSYEQYF.

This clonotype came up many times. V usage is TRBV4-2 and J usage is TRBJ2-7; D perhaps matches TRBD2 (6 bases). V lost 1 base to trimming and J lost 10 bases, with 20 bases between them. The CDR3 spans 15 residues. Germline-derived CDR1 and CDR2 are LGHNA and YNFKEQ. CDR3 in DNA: TGTGCCAGCAGCCAAGTAATAGGAAGCATCGGGGGACAGTACTTC. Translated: CASSQVIGSIGGQYF.

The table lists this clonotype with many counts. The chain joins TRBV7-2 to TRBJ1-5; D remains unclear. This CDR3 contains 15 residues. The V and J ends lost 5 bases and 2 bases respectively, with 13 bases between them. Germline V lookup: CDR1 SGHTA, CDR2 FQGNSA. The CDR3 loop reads CASSPHSWGNQPQHF. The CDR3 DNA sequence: TGTGCCAGCAGCCCACACAGCTGGGGCAATCAGCCCCAGCATTTT.